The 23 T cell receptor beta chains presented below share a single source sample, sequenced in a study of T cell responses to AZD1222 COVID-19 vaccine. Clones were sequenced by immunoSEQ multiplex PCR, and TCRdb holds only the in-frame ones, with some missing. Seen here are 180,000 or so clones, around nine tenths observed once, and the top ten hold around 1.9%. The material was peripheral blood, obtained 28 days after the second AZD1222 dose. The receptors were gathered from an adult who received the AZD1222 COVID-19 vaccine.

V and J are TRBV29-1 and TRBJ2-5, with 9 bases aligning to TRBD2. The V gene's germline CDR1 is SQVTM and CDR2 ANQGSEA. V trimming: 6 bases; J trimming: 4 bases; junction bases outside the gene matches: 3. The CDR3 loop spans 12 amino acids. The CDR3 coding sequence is TGCAGCGTAGCGGGGGGCGGAGAGACCCAGTACTTC. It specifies CSVAGGGETQYF.

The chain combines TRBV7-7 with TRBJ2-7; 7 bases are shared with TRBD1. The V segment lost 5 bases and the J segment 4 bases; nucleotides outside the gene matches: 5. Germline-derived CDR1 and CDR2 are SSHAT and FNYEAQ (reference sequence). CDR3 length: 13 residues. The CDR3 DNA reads TGTGCCAGCAGCGCGCAACAGGGGTACGAGCAGTACTTC. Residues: CASSAQQGYEQYF.

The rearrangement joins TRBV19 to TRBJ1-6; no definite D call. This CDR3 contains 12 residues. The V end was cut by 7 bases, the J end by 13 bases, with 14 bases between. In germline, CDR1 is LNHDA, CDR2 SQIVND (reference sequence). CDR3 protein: CASTARREPLHF. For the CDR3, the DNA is TGTGCCAGTACCGCGAGGAGGGAGCCCCTCCACTTT.

The CDR3: CASSSGTNYGYTF. The CDR3, as DNA: TGTGCCAGCAGCTCCGGGACTAACTATGGCTACACCTTC. V and J are TRBV7-9 and TRBJ1-2; D uncertain. Germline loops: CDR1 SEHNR, CDR2 FQNEAQ (reference sequence). The length of the CDR3 is 13 residues. V lost 4 bases and J 0 bases, leaving 6 bases between the germline ends.

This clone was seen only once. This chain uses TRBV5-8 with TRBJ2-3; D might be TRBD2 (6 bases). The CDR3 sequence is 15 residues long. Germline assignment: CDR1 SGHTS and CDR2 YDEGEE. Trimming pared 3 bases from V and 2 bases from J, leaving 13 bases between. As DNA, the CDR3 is TGTGCCAGCAGCTCAGGCGGGGTAAACACAGATACGCAGTATTTT. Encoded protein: CASSSGGVNTDTQYF.

In DNA, the CDR3 is TGTGCCTGGACCCACCCCGGTGGGGGGCAGATCTACGAGCAGTACTTC. Translated: CAWTHPGGGQIYEQYF. J is TRBJ2-7 and V is TRBV30; the D gene could be TRBD1 or TRBD2 (6 bases each). V was cut by 4 bases and J by 3 bases, with 22 bases left in between. The CDR3 has 16 amino acids. Germline CDR1 and CDR2: GTSNPN and SVGIG (reference sequence).

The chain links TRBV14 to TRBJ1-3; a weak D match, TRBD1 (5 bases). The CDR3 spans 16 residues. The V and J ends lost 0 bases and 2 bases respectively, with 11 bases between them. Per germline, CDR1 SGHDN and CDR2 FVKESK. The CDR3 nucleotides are TGTGCCAGCAGCCAAGATACGGGCAGGGCTGGAAACACCATATATTTT. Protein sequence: CASSQDTGRAGNTIYF.

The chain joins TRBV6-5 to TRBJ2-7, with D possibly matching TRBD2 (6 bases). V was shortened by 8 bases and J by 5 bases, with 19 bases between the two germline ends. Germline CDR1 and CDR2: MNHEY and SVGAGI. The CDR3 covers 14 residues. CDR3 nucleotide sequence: TGTGCCAGCGGGAGGCTGGGGGGTTACGACGAGCAGTACTTC. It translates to CASGRLGGYDEQYF.

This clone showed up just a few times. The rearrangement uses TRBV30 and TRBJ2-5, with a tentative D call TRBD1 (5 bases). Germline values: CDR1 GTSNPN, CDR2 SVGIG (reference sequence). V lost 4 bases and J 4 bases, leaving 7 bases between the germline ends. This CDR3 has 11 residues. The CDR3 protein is CAWTGRETQYF. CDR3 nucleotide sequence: TGTGCCTGGACAGGGCGAGAGACCCAGTACTTC.

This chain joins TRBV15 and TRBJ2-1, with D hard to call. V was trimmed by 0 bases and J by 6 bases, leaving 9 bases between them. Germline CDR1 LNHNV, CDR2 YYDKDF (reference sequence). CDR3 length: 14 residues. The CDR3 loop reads CATSRDQESNEQFF. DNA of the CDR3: TGTGCCACCAGCAGAGATCAGGAATCCAATGAGCAGTTCTTC.

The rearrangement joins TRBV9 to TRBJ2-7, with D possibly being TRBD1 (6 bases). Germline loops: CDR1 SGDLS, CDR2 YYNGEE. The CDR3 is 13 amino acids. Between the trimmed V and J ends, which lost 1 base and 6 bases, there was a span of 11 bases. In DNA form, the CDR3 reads TGTGCCAGCAGCGTAATGGGGGCCAGCGAGCAGTACTTC. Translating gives CASSVMGASEQYF.

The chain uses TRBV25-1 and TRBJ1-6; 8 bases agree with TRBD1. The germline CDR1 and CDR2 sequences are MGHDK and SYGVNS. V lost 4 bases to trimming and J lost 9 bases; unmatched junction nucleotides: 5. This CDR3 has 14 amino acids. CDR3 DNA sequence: TGTGCCAGCAGTGCTGGACAGGGAGGTTCACCCCTCCACTTT. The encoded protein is CASSAGQGGSPLHF.

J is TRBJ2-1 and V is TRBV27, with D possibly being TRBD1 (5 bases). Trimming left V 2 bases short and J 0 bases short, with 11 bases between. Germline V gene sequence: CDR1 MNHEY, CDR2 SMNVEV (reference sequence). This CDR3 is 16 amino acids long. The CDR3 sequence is CASSLRQPSSYNEQFF. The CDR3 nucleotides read TGTGCCAGCAGTTTACGACAGCCAAGCTCCTACAATGAGCAGTTCTTC.

The CDR3 sequence is CASSQDDYRGGGNTIYF. The CDR3 coding sequence is TGTGCCAGCAGCCAAGACGATTACAGGGGGGGTGGAAACACCATATATTTT. The genes are TRBV3-1 (or the pseudogene TRBV3-2) and TRBJ1-3, with 8 bases lining up with TRBD1. Trimming removed 0 bases from V and 3 bases from J; junction bases left unmatched: 7. Germline assignment: CDR1 LGHDT and CDR2 YNNKEL (reference sequence). This CDR3 has 17 amino acids.

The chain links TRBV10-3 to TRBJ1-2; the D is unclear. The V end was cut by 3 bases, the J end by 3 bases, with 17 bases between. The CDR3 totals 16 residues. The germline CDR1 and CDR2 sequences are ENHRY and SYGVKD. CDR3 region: CAISDYRASNDYGYTF. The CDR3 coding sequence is TGTGCCATCAGTGATTACCGGGCCAGCAATGACTATGGCTACACCTTC.

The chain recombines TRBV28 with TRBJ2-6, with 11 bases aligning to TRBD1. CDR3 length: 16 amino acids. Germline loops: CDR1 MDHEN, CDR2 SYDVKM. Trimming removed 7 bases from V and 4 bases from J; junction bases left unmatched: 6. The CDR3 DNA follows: TGTGCCAGCAACGGACAGGGGGCCGAAGGGGCCAACGTCCTGACTTTC. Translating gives CASNGQGAEGANVLTF. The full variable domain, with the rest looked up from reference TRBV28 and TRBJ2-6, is DVKVTQSSRYLVKRTGEKVFLECVQDMDHENMFWYRQDPGLGLRLIYFSYDVKMKEKGDIPEGYSVSREKKERFSLILESASTNQTSMYLCASNGQGAEGANVLTFGAGSRLTVL.

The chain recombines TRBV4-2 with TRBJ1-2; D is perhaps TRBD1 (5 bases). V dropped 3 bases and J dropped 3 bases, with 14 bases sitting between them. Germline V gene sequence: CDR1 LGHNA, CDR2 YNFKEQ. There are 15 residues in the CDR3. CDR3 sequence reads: CASSHGAGGDYGYTF. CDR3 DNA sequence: TGTGCCAGCAGCCATGGAGCCGGGGGGGACTATGGCTACACCTTC.

Written as DNA, the CDR3 is TGTGCCAGCAGCTCTCGGGACTTCCCCTACGAGCAGTACTTC. It specifies CASSSRDFPYEQYF. This sequence joins TRBV7-9 and TRBJ2-7; maybe TRBD2 (6 bases). V lost 4 bases, J lost 2 bases, and 12 bases lay in between. In germline, CDR1 is SEHNR, CDR2 FQNEAQ (reference sequence). CDR3 length: 14 residues.

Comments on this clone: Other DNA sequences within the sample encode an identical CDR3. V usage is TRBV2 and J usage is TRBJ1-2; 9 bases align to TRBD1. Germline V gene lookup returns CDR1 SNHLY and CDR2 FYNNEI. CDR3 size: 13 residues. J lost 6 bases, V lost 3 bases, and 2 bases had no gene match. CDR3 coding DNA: TGTGCCAGCAGTGAGGGACAGGGAAATGGCTACACCTTC. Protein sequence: CASSEGQGNGYTF.

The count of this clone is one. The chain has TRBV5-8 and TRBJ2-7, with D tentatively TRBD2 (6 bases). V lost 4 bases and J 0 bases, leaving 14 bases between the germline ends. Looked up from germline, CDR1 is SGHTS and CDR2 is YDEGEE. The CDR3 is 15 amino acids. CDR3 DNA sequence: TGTGCCAGCAGCCTGCCGGGGGACCCCTCCTACGAGCAGTACTTC. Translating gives CASSLPGDPSYEQYF.

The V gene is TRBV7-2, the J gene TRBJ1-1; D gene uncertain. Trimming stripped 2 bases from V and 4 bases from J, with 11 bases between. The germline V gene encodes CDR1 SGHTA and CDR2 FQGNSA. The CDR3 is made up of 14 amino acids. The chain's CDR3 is CASSLKGFGTEAFF. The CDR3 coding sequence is TGTGCCAGCAGCTTAAAGGGTTTCGGCACTGAAGCTTTCTTT.

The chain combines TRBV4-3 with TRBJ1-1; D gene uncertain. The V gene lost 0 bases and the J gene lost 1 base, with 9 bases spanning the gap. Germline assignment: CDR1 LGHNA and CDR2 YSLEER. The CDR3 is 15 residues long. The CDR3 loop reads CASSQDLVPNTEAFF. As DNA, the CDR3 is TGCGCCAGCAGCCAAGACTTGGTTCCGAACACTGAAGCTTTCTTT.

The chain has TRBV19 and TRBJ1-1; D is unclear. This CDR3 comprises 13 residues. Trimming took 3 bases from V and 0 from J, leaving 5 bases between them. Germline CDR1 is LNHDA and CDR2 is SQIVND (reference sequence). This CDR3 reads CASSILMNTEAFF. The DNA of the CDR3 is TGTGCCAGTAGTATCTTGATGAACACTGAAGCTTTCTTT.